This TCR beta chain emerged from a study of cytomegalovirus exposure and HLA in healthy donors. Remarks on this clone: Its specificity is unknown.

Looked up from germline, CDR1 is SGHRS and CDR2 is YFSETQ. This CDR3 region has 13 residues. Trimming shortened V by 0 bases and J by 4 bases, and 7 bases separated the two germline ends. Vbeta (60) and Jbeta (13) primers were used in the PCR. TCRdb's table, derived via immunoSEQ multiplex PCR, lists solely in-frame clones and lacks some. The table records approximately 100,000 clones, 79% of them present only once. The study's findings and limits: For TCR beta chains, V- and J-gene trimming was later linked to a missense DCLRE1C variant. Analyses of presence/absence relied on an assumption of roughly uniform sequencing depth across donors.

This chain connects TRBV5-1 to TRBJ2-5; D not resolved. The sequenced sample was PBMCs. The sequence derives from a woman aged 40 to 50 in good health and CMV-seronegative. The CDR3 loop reads CASSLGLGETQYF. CDR3 DNA sequence: TGCGCCAGCAGCTTGGGCCTAGGAGAGACCCAGTACTTC.